This entry lists 5 T cell receptor beta chains sequenced from one sample in a study of T cell therapy after organ transplantation (dated by TCRdb to the late 2010s). This sample's time point label indicates: 20-29 weeks after completion of therapy. The library was built by means of the immunoSEQ multiplex PCR assay. This is the immuneACCESS table as TCRdb keeps it, with only in-frame sequences that have V and J called. A part of the clones is gone; compared with another copy, unresolved V genes explain less than half, and the rest is unexplained. This sample holds fewer than 25,000 clones; around 84% were observed only once. Of the sample, 30% to 40% falls within the top ten clones. Their target antigens are unknown. Sequences were derived from CD8+ T cells from blood, sampled after autologous CMV-specific T cell therapy. The receptors were sampled from a human patient who had received a solid organ transplant and had CMV disease. Once a transplant has taken place, some T cells may be donor derived.

The V and J genes are TRBV6-6 and TRBJ2-1, with TRBD2 identical over 13 bases. With 5 bases clipped from V and 7 bases from J, the junction kept 8 bases outside the gene matches. Germline-derived CDR1 and CDR2 are MNHNY and SVGAGI (reference sequence). This CDR3 contains 16 residues. The chain's CDR3 is CASSVGLAGDLNEQFF. For the CDR3, the DNA is TGTGCCAGCAGTGTCGGACTAGCGGGAGACTTGAATGAGCAGTTCTTC.

By share of the sample, this clone is medium-sized. The chain recombines TRBV4-2 with TRBJ2-6; TRBD2 matches 8 bases. The CDR3 has 16 residues. Per the germline V gene, CDR1 is LGHNA and CDR2 is YNFKEQ. V trimming: 0 bases; J trimming: 2 bases; junction bases outside the gene matches: 0. CDR3 sequence reads: CASSQDSGAGANVLTF. For the CDR3, the DNA is TGTGCCAGCAGCCAAGATAGCGGGGCTGGGGCCAACGTCCTGACTTTC.

The sample holds one count of this clone. A much larger clone lies one base from this, so it may be a read error. The J gene is TRBJ2-7, the V gene TRBV6-1, with TRBD1 identical over 10 bases. The CDR3 is 14 residues long. V dropped 5 bases and J dropped 3; count of bases not matched to a gene: 4. Germline V gene sequence: CDR1 MNHNS, CDR2 SASEGT. This chain's CDR3 is CASSSGQGIYEQYF. The CDR3 coding sequence is TGTGCCAGCAGTTCGGGACAGGGGATCTACGAGCAGTACTTC.

J is TRBJ2-2 and V is TRBV19; D is ambiguous. Germline-derived CDR1 and CDR2 are LNHDA and SQIVND (reference sequence). Trimming cost V 11 bases and J 2 bases, with 15 bases left between them. The length of the CDR3 is 14 residues. CDR3 in DNA: TGTGCCTCGATCCTCCATTATAACACCGGGGAGCTGTTTTTT. It is translated as CASILHYNTGELFF.

The V call is TRBV5-4, the J call TRBJ2-6; tentative D call: TRBD2 (6 bases). V was shortened by 1 base and J by 8 bases, with 19 bases between the two germline ends. The CDR3 loop spans 17 amino acids. Germline CDR1 reads SGHNT; CDR2 reads YYREEE (reference sequence). DNA for the CDR3: TGTGCCAGCAGCTTGATGGGGGGAACAGAATCGACCAACGTCCTGACTTTC. This sequence encodes CASSLMGGTESTNVLTF.